This TCR beta chain emerged from a study of CD8 T cells in ankylosing spondylitis. J lost 2 bases, V lost 1 base, and 5 bases had no gene match. The length of the CDR3 is 15 residues. Germline V gene lookup returns CDR1 DFQATT and CDR2 SNEGSKA (reference sequence). TCRdb called the 5' RACE reads again in MiXCR, with one record for every CDR3 protein. The sample has 250,000 to 300,000 distinct CDR3 sequences, roughly 20% seen once; the top ten hold roughly 7.4%. Overall study findings and caveats: One TCR beta motif, made up of 7 or 8 highly homologous variants, appeared characteristic of ankylosing spondylitis blood.

On this clonotype: The target antigen is unknown.

This TCR was sampled from a male donor with ankylosing spondylitis or in good health (not recorded which). This sequence joins TRBV20-1 and TRBJ1-5; 7 bases fit TRBD1. Specimen: blood, either unsorted or a sorted T cell fraction (not recorded which). CDR3 nucleotides: TGCAGTGCTAGAGCCACAGGGGTAGGCAATCAGCCCCAGCATTTT. This encodes CSARATGVGNQPQHF.